This TCR beta chain was profiled in a study of blood T cell repertoires in COVID-19. Study summary: PBMCs, B-cell-depleted T cells, or T cells provided the cDNA or gDNA that made up the material.

Original processing methods: Estimates of nucleated cell counts were drawn from the amplification of reference gene primers. Assay used: immunoSEQ multiplex PCR; TCRdb lists only in-frame clones, some missing. V, J and clone size were drawn from that table, and D and trimming were deduced from the DNA. Here the sample spans fewer than 200,000 clones, 83% being singletons. Trimming shortened V by 10 bases and J by 4 bases, and 17 bases separated the two germline ends. This CDR3 is built from 14 residues. Germline loops: CDR1 LNHDA, CDR2 SQIVND (reference sequence). This clone was detected a few times. The TCR originated in a woman older than 75 with acute or convalescent COVID-19. Sample: peripheral blood. This rearrangement joins TRBV19 to TRBJ2-1, with a possible D match to TRBD2 (6 bases). The CDR3 loop reads CATSGREVYNEQFF. The CDR3 DNA follows: TGTGCCACTTCCGGCAGGGAGGTTTACAATGAGCAGTTCTTC.